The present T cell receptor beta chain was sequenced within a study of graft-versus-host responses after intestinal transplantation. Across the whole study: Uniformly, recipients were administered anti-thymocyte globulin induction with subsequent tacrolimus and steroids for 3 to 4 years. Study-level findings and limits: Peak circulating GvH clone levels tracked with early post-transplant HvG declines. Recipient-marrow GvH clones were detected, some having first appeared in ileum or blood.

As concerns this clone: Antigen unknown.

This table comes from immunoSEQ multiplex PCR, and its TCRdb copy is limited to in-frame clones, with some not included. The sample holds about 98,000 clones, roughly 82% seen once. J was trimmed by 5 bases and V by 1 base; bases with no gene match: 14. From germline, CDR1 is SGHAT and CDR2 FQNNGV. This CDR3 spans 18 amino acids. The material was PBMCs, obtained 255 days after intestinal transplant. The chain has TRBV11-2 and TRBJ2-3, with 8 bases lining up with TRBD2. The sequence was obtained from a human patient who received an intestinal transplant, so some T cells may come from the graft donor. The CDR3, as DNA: TGTGCCAGCAGCTTAGTTCCCCCGGTTAGCGGGGCTGAAGATACGCAGTATTTT. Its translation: CASSLVPPVSGAEDTQYF.